This T cell receptor beta chain comes out of a study of shared T cell receptors in the human thymus. The protocol was immunoSEQ multiplex PCR, while the TCRdb copy is restricted to in-frame clones and leaves out a portion. The sample shows about 380,000 clones, approximately 95% of them seen only once. The CDR3 loop spans 14 amino acids. Trimming cost V 0 bases and J 4 bases, with 10 bases left between them. CDR1 SGHRS and CDR2 YFSETQ come from the germline V gene. The chain joins TRBV5-1 to TRBJ1-2, with D unclear. The receptor's source is a human donor. The sequenced material came from thymocytes. The DNA of the CDR3 is TGCGCCAGCAGCTTGGCCTTAACGGGCTATGGCTACACCTTC. Its protein is CASSLALTGYGYTF.